This T cell receptor beta chain was found in a study of T cells after yellow fever vaccination. Findings and caveats of the study: Contamination by abundant bulk-population clonotypes could be present in FACS-sorted repertoires.

CDR3 size: 14 residues. Germline V gene sequence: CDR1 MNHEY, CDR2 SVGAGI. Unmatched junction bases numbered 0, after V lost 2 bases and J lost 5 bases. This clonotype occurred a few times. Its target is unknown. TCRdb called the 5' RACE reads again in MiXCR, with one record for every CDR3 protein. The sample comprises just under 600,000 distinct CDR3 sequences, roughly 13% of which are singletons, and over 13% rests with the top ten. The chain employs TRBV6-5 and TRBJ1-4; 9 bases map to TRBD1. The sample in question was PBMCs, obtained on the day of the yellow fever booster vaccination. The TCR sequence derives from a man aged 25 to 40 who received the YFV17D yellow fever vaccine. The CDR3, as DNA: TGTGCCAGCAGTTACGGACAGGGGAATGAAAAACTGTTTTTT. Translating gives CASSYGQGNEKLFF.